This is a list of T cell receptor beta chains from one sample in a study of response to subunit inactivated influenza vaccine. MiXCR, applied by TCRdb to the RT-PCR reads, yields one record per CDR3 protein. The sample lists about 190,000 distinct CDR3 sequences, about an eighth occurring once. This sample comprised CD8+ T cells sorted from PBMCs, obtained around 5 days after vaccination. The receptors were gathered from a man aged 45 to 65 who received an inactivated influenza vaccine. CDR3s include the opening cysteine and the closing phenylalanine or tryptophan. D genes are given only for firm matches. Some rows have no size entry. The others give once, few or many, or a class for an expanded clone.

J: TRBJ2-1
D: TRBD2
V: TRBV28
size: few
CDR3: CASSITSGGADEQFF
DNA: TGTGCCAGCAGTATTACTAGCGGGGGGGCCGATGAGCAGTTCTTC

J: TRBJ2-2
D: -
V: TRBV12-3/TRBV12-4
size: few
CDR3: CASRPGWAGELFF
DNA: TGTGCCAGCAGGCCTGGGTGGGCCGGGGAGCTGTTTTTT

J: TRBJ2-3
D: TRBD2
V: TRBV12-3/TRBV12-4
size: -
CDR3: CASTLGGEQYF
DNA: TGTGCCAGCACCCTGGGGGGGGAGCAGTATTTT

J: TRBJ2-7
D: -
V: TRBV27
size: -
CDR3: CASSYPLGDHNCEQYF
DNA: TGTGCCAGCAGTTATCCCCTGGGGGACCATAACTGCGAGCAGTACTTC

J: TRBJ2-1
D: TRBD1
V: TRBV4-1
size: -
CDR3: CASSGRTGFNEQFF
DNA: TGCGCCAGCAGCGGACGGACAGGATTCAATGAGCAGTTCTTC

J: TRBJ2-1
D: TRBD2
V: TRBV2
size: -
CDR3: CASSEGGIAGAFEQFF
DNA: TGTGCCAGCAGTGAAGGAGGGATAGCGGGAGCGTTTGAGCAGTTCTTC

J: TRBJ2-7
D: -
V: TRBV7-8
size: -
CDR3: CASSPPGALYEQYF
DNA: TGTGCCAGCAGCCCACCCGGGGCGCTTTACGAGCAGTACTTC

J: TRBJ1-2
D: TRBD1
V: TRBV27
size: many
CDR3: CASSPQGAPGYTF
DNA: TGTGCCAGCAGTCCGCAGGGGGCGCCGGGCTACACCTTC

J: TRBJ2-7
D: TRBD2
V: TRBV6-2/TRBV6-3
size: few
CDR3: CASRQPGLAGYEQYF
DNA: TGTGCCAGCAGACAACCGGGACTAGCGGGATATGAGCAGTACTTC

J: TRBJ2-1
D: -
V: TRBV4-2
size: many
CDR3: CASSQEFGGGPHNEQFF
DNA: TGTGCCAGCAGCCAAGAATTCGGCGGGGGCCCCCACAATGAGCAGTTCTTC

J: TRBJ1-4
D: -
V: TRBV4-2
size: few
CDR3: CASSQRQGATNEKLFF
DNA: TGTGCCAGCAGCCAGCGGCAGGGTGCAACTAATGAAAAACTGTTTTTT

J: TRBJ2-2
D: -
V: TRBV4-3
size: many
CDR3: CASSQVPLQPNTGELFF
DNA: TGCGCCAGCAGCCAAGTGCCCCTCCAACCGAACACCGGGGAGCTGTTTTTT

J: TRBJ2-1
D: TRBD2
V: TRBV5-1
size: -
CDR3: CASSLVFSGRNEQFF
DNA: TGCGCCAGCAGCTTGGTCTTTAGCGGGAGAAATGAGCAGTTCTTC

J: TRBJ2-3
D: -
V: TRBV7-6
size: few
CDR3: CASSLGLGAESTDTQYF
DNA: TGTGCCAGCAGCTTAGGGTTGGGGGCCGAAAGCACAGATACGCAGTATTTT

J: TRBJ2-7
D: TRBD2
V: TRBV7-9
size: -
CDR3: CASSGPLAGGSYEQYF
DNA: TGTGCCAGCAGCGGACCACTAGCGGGAGGCTCCTACGAGCAGTACTTC

J: TRBJ2-2
D: TRBD2
V: TRBV29-1
size: many
CDR3: CSVEDRTSGNTGELFF
DNA: TGCAGCGTTGAAGATCGGACTAGCGGGAACACCGGGGAGCTGTTTTTT

J: TRBJ1-2
D: -
V: TRBV6-1
size: few
CDR3: CASTPLGNTYYGYTF
DNA: TGTGCCAGCACCCCCCTGGGAAATACCTACTATGGCTACACCTTC

J: TRBJ2-6
D: -
V: TRBV5-6
size: many
CDR3: CASSELYSGANVLTF
DNA: TGTGCCAGCAGTGAATTATACTCTGGGGCCAACGTCCTGACTTTC

J: TRBJ2-3
D: TRBD1
V: TRBV6-5
size: -
CDR3: CASSYSGTGDADTQYF
DNA: TGTGCCAGCAGTTACTCAGGGACAGGGGATGCAGATACGCAGTATTTT

J: TRBJ2-7
D: -
V: TRBV2
size: -
CDR3: CASSGGQVSYEQYF
DNA: TGTGCCAGCAGTGGGGGGCAGGTCTCCTACGAGCAGTACTTC

J: TRBJ2-5
D: -
V: TRBV6-5
size: -
CDR3: CASSYIVRRAHQETQYF
DNA: TGTGCCAGCAGTTACATCGTTCGTAGGGCGCATCAAGAGACCCAGTACTTC

J: TRBJ2-1
D: -
V: TRBV10-3
size: many
CDR3: CAIGRDFYNEQFF
DNA: TGTGCCATCGGCAGGGACTTCTACAATGAGCAGTTCTTC

J: TRBJ1-2
D: -
V: TRBV3-1
size: few
CDR3: CASSQELFYGYTF
DNA: TGTGCCAGCAGCCAAGAGCTTTTCTATGGCTACACCTTC

J: TRBJ2-1
D: -
V: TRBV7-9
size: many
CDR3: CASSLVFGYNEQFF
DNA: TGTGCCAGCAGCTTAGTGTTCGGGTACAATGAGCAGTTCTTC

J: TRBJ2-3
D: TRBD2
V: TRBV27
size: once
CDR3: CASSALAGGIDTQYF
DNA: TGTGCCAGCAGCGCACTAGCGGGAGGAATAGATACGCAGTATTTT

J: TRBJ2-7
D: -
V: TRBV6-2/TRBV6-3
size: -
CDR3: CARSITGPYEQYF
DNA: TGTGCCAGGAGCATCACAGGTCCCTACGAGCAGTACTTC

J: TRBJ2-1
D: TRBD2
V: TRBV4-1
size: -
CDR3: CASGRSGAYNEQFF
DNA: TGCGCCAGCGGCCGTAGCGGGGCTTACAATGAGCAGTTCTTC

J: TRBJ1-2
D: -
V: TRBV24-1
size: few
CDR3: CATSGTHGWGYTF
DNA: TGTGCCACATCCGGGACGCATGGCTGGGGCTACACCTTC

J: TRBJ2-5
D: TRBD1
V: TRBV7-9
size: -
CDR3: CASSSRQGERETQYF
DNA: TGTGCCAGCAGCTCGCGACAGGGGGAAAGAGAGACCCAGTACTTC

J: TRBJ2-1
D: TRBD2
V: TRBV12-3/TRBV12-4
size: -
CDR3: CASSLLAEYNEQFF
DNA: TGTGCCAGCAGTTTACTAGCGGAGTACAATGAGCAGTTCTTC

J: TRBJ2-7
D: TRBD1
V: TRBV6-1
size: few
CDR3: CASSQGDSPNEQYF
DNA: TGTGCCAGCAGCCAAGGGGACAGTCCCAACGAGCAGTACTTC

J: TRBJ2-7
D: TRBD1
V: TRBV29-1
size: many
CDR3: CSGGQAYEQYF
DNA: TGCAGCGGTGGACAGGCCTACGAGCAGTACTTC

J: TRBJ2-1
D: -
V: TRBV7-9
size: few
CDR3: CASFIFRGDEQFF
DNA: TGTGCCAGCTTCATCTTTAGGGGGGATGAGCAGTTCTTC

J: TRBJ1-6
D: -
V: TRBV7-9
size: once
CDR3: CASKTGTESPLHF
DNA: TGTGCCAGCAAGACTGGGACGGAGTCACCCCTCCACTTT

J: TRBJ2-7
D: -
V: TRBV29-1
size: few
CDR3: CSVVAAGGSYEQYF
DNA: TGCAGCGTTGTAGCGGCAGGGGGCTCCTACGAGCAGTACTTC

J: TRBJ2-7
D: TRBD1
V: TRBV3-1
size: few
CDR3: CASSQPGTGMGEQYF
DNA: TGTGCCAGCAGCCAACCCGGGACAGGGATGGGTGAGCAGTACTTC

J: TRBJ2-7
D: -
V: TRBV28
size: -
CDR3: CASRPTGSAYEQYF
DNA: TGTGCCAGCAGACCTACAGGGTCTGCATACGAGCAGTACTTC

J: TRBJ2-7
D: -
V: TRBV4-3
size: -
CDR3: CASSQDILPGPYEQYF
DNA: TGCGCCAGCAGCCAAGATATACTTCCAGGGCCCTACGAGCAGTACTTC

J: TRBJ2-3
D: -
V: TRBV13
size: few
CDR3: CASSFTRTDTQYF
DNA: TGTGCCAGCAGCTTCACTAGGACGGATACGCAGTATTTT